The 28 T cell receptor beta chains below all came from one sample that was sequenced in a study of cytomegalovirus exposure and HLA in healthy donors. The PCR made use of 60 Vbeta and 13 Jbeta primers. Libraries were prepared by immunoSEQ multiplex PCR; TCRdb keeps only in-frame clonotypes and omits some of them. The repertoire holds just over 200,000 clones, with approximately 70% as singletons. Sequencing was performed on PBMCs. These receptors originate from a man aged 35 to 55 in good health and CMV-seropositive.

The V gene is TRBV6-5, the J gene TRBJ1-2, with D possibly matching TRBD1 (5 bases). V dropped 1 base and J dropped 4 bases, with 10 bases sitting between them. The CDR3 totals 14 residues. Germline V lookup: CDR1 MNHEY, CDR2 SVGAGI. The CDR3 nucleotides are TGTGCCAGCAGTTACTTTGGAGGGGTCTATGGCTACACCTTC. It encodes CASSYFGGVYGYTF.

This rearrangement joins TRBV28 to TRBJ1-4, with D possibly being TRBD1 (5 bases). The length of the CDR3 is 19 residues. V was cut by 4 bases and J by 1 base, with 22 bases left in between. CDR1 and CDR2 (germline): MDHEN, SYDVKM. CDR3 residues: CASSSRQISLRLTNEKLFF. CDR3 in DNA: TGTGCCAGCAGTTCCCGACAGATATCCCTACGCTTAACTAATGAAAAACTGTTTTTT. The variable domain in full, with the rest retrieved from reference TRBV28 and TRBJ1-4, is DVKVTQSSRYLVKRTGEKVFLECVQDMDHENMFWYRQDPGLGLRLIYFSYDVKMKEKGDIPEGYSVSREKKERFSLILESASTNQTSMYLCASSSRQISLRLTNEKLFFGSGTQLSVL.

The chain combines TRBV5-4 with TRBJ2-5; 10 nucleotides align to TRBD1. The V and J ends lost 4 bases and 6 bases, in that order; junction bases with no gene match: 3. Per germline, CDR1 SGHNT and CDR2 YYREEE (reference sequence). The CDR3 extends over 13 amino acids. The CDR3 protein is CASSRDRGKTQYF. In nucleotides, the CDR3 is TGTGCCAGCAGCCGGGACAGGGGTAAGACCCAGTACTTC.

The rearrangement joins TRBV20-1 to TRBJ1-1; the D is unclear. The length of the CDR3 is 11 residues. Per the germline V gene, CDR1 is DFQATT and CDR2 is SNEGSKA (reference sequence). Trimming removed 6 bases from V and 3 bases from J, with 8 bases in between. CDR3 nucleotides: TGCAGTGCAACCAGGCACACTGAAGCTTTCTTT. Translation gives CSATRHTEAFF.

V gene TRBV10-3 combines with J gene TRBJ1-2; 12 nucleotides agree with TRBD1. In germline, CDR1 is ENHRY, CDR2 SYGVKD. This CDR3 is 20 amino acids long. Trimming cost V 0 bases and J 4 bases; bases outside gene matches: 15. As DNA, the CDR3 is TGTGCCATCAGTGAGTCCTCTCCCGGGACAGGGGGCCGAAACCCCTATGGCTACACCTTC. Protein sequence: CAISESSPGTGGRNPYGYTF.

The CDR3 region is CASSQGLALSSYNEQFF. CDR3 coding DNA: TGCGCCAGCAGCCAGGGACTAGCTCTGAGCTCCTACAATGAGCAGTTCTTC. This chain connects TRBV5-1 to TRBJ2-1; 9 bases match TRBD2. With 4 bases clipped from V and 0 bases from J, the junction kept 8 bases outside the gene matches. Germline V gene data show CDR1 as SGHRS and CDR2 as YFSETQ. CDR3 length equals 17 residues.

The rearrangement links TRBV29-1 to TRBJ2-1; weak D call: TRBD2 (5 bases). Germline V gene sequence: CDR1 SQVTM, CDR2 ANQGSEA. Between the trimmed V and J ends, which lost 1 base and 6 bases, there was a span of 19 bases. The CDR3 loop spans 16 amino acids. Here the CDR3 reads CSVEVGRGLLTNEQFF. The CDR3 nucleotides read TGCAGCGTTGAAGTGGGGAGAGGGCTTCTTACCAATGAGCAGTTCTTC.

This clone appeared a single time. This rearrangement joins TRBV5-1 to TRBJ1-1; tentative D call: TRBD1 (5 bases). Trimming cost V 4 bases and J 1 base, with 11 bases left between them. This CDR3 has 14 amino acids. From germline, CDR1 is SGHRS and CDR2 YFSETQ. The CDR3 reads CASSPGLRNTEAFF. DNA for the CDR3: TGCGCCAGCAGCCCAGGGCTGCGGAACACTGAAGCTTTCTTT.

The CDR3 here is CASSLSGTGLGTDTQYF. CDR3 sequence (DNA): TGTGCCAGCAGCTTATCTGGGACTGGCCTTGGCACAGATACGCAGTATTTT. The chain couples TRBV11-2 to TRBJ2-3; D possibly corresponds to TRBD2 (6 bases). The CDR3 runs 17 residues. Germline loops: CDR1 SGHAT, CDR2 FQNNGV. V was shortened by 2 bases and J by 1 base, with 16 bases between the two germline ends.

The chain uses TRBV7-2 and TRBJ2-5; 9 bases match TRBD1. The CDR3 is 16 amino acids. Germline V gene data show CDR1 as SGHTA and CDR2 as FQGNSA. The V and J ends lost 1 base and 4 bases, in that order; junction bases with no gene match: 7. The CDR3 sequence is CASSLGRQGGRETQYF. The CDR3 DNA follows: TGTGCCAGCAGCTTAGGCCGACAGGGGGGGAGAGAGACCCAGTACTTC. The variable domain in full, with the rest retrieved from reference TRBV7-2 and TRBJ2-5, is GAGVSQSPSNKVTEKGKDVELRCDPISGHTALYWYRQSLGQGLEFLIYFQGNSAPDKSGLPSDRFSAERTGGSVSTLTIQRTQQEDSAVYLCASSLGRQGGRETQYFGPGTRLLVL.

In DNA, the CDR3 is TGTGCCAGTAGTATTAGCAGTAGCAATTCACCCCTCCACTTT. Encoded protein: CASSISSSNSPLHF. V usage is TRBV19 and J usage is TRBJ1-6; D remains ambiguous. Germline V CDR1 and CDR2: LNHDA, SQIVND (reference sequence). This CDR3 contains 14 residues. Trimming took off 3 bases at V and 7 bases at J, with 10 bases between the two ends.

In its sample, this clone was seen once. The J gene is TRBJ1-5, the V gene TRBV7-9, with D maybe TRBD1 (5 bases). Trimming pared 4 bases from V and 8 bases from J, leaving 15 bases between. The V gene's germline CDR1 is SEHNR and CDR2 FQNEAQ (reference sequence). This CDR3 spans 14 amino acids. The CDR3 sequence: CASSSVGAREPQHF. In DNA form, the CDR3 reads TGTGCCAGCAGCTCAGTAGGGGCGCGCGAGCCCCAGCATTTT.

The CDR3: CASSVDIETYEQYF. Here the CDR3 DNA reads TGTGCCAGTAGCGTGGACATTGAGACCTACGAGCAGTACTTC. The chain is built from TRBV19 and TRBJ2-7; D might be TRBD1 (5 bases). V was trimmed by 6 bases and J by 2 bases, leaving 14 bases between them. This CDR3 has 14 amino acids. The V gene's germline CDR1 is LNHDA and CDR2 SQIVND (reference sequence).

The rearrangement uses TRBV27 and TRBJ1-5, with no clear D. Germline V gives CDR1 MNHEY, CDR2 SMNVEV (reference sequence). The CDR3 contains 16 residues. V was cut by 5 bases and J by 3 bases, with 17 bases left in between. The CDR3: CASSPRGSSPNQPQHF. Written as DNA, the CDR3 is TGTGCCAGCAGTCCAAGAGGCAGTAGCCCCAATCAGCCCCAGCATTTT.

The chain recombines TRBV2 with TRBJ2-7; 16 bases line up with TRBD2. The germline V gene has CDR1 SNHLY and CDR2 FYNNEI. The CDR3 consists of 16 residues. With V trimmed by 6 bases and J by 7 bases, 9 bases remained unmatched. This chain's CDR3 is CASRPGTSGGAKEQYF. The CDR3 DNA reads as TGTGCCAGCAGACCCGGGACTAGCGGGGGGGCGAAGGAGCAGTACTTC.

V and J are TRBV7-9 and TRBJ2-7; 8 positions match TRBD1. Germline V gene lookup returns CDR1 SEHNR and CDR2 FQNEAQ (reference sequence). V was clipped by 1 base and J by 0 bases; unmatched bases: 2. The CDR3 spans 15 residues. The CDR3 coding sequence is TGTGCCAGCAGCTTAGGTGGACAGGGCTCCTACGAGCAGTACTTC. It codes for CASSLGGQGSYEQYF. Filled out from reference TRBV7-9 and TRBJ2-7, the complete variable domain reads DTGVSQNPRHKITKRGQNVTFRCDPISEHNRLYWYRQTLGQGPEFLTYFQNEAQLEKSRLLSDRFSAERPKGSFSTLEIQRTEQGDSAMYLCASSLGGQGSYEQYFGPGTRLTVT.

In this sample, this clone turned up a few times. This rearrangement joins TRBV27 to TRBJ2-3; 9 nucleotides align to TRBD2. The CDR3 contains 16 residues. Trimming took 3 bases from V and 6 from J; bases not matched to a gene: 10. Germline CDR1 is MNHEY and CDR2 is SMNVEV (reference sequence). CDR3 loop: CASSLLSGGGADTQYF. The CDR3 DNA sequence: TGTGCCAGCAGTTTGCTGAGTGGCGGGGGGGCCGATACGCAGTATTTT.

This chain joins TRBV5-1 and TRBJ2-7; 7 bases fit TRBD1. Looked up from germline, CDR1 is SGHRS and CDR2 is YFSETQ. V lost 0 bases, J lost 2 bases, and 5 bases stayed unmatched. This CDR3 has 15 residues. The CDR3 here is CASSLGVTGTYEQYF. In DNA form, the CDR3 reads TGCGCCAGCAGCTTGGGGGTGACAGGGACCTACGAGCAGTACTTC.

This rearrangement joins TRBV4-1 to TRBJ2-1; 9 bases agree with TRBD1. The V segment lost 2 bases and the J segment 7 bases; nucleotides outside the gene matches: 18. The CDR3 is 19 amino acids. CDR1 MGHRA and CDR2 YSYEKL come from the germline V gene. The CDR3 loop is CASSQPGQGGGMSRNEQFF. CDR3 in DNA: TGCGCCAGCAGCCAACCGGGACAGGGTGGCGGTATGTCTAGGAATGAGCAGTTCTTC.

The chain uses TRBV7-3 and TRBJ1-1, with TRBD1 as a possible D gene (6 bases). Germline CDR1 and CDR2: SGHTA and FQGTGA. V was clipped by 1 base and J by 1 base, with 13 bases between them. CDR3 length: 16 residues. The CDR3 DNA is TGTGCCAGCAGCTTAAGGTCTCGGGGGGCGAACACTGAAGCTTTCTTT. Protein product: CASSLRSRGANTEAFF.

This chain links TRBV27 with TRBJ2-4; TRBD2 aligns across 9 bases. V was clipped by 5 bases and J by 5 bases; unmatched bases: 7. Germline CDR1 and CDR2: MNHEY and SMNVEV (reference sequence). This CDR3 has 15 amino acids. The CDR3 here is CASSPRGGGENIQYF. The CDR3 coding sequence is TGTGCCAGCAGTCCCCGGGGCGGGGGGGAAAACATTCAGTACTTC.

This clone was counted once. J is TRBJ1-5 and V is TRBV7-2; the match to TRBD1 covers 7 bases. V gave up 5 bases and J gave up 0 bases; unmatched junction bases: 10. The CDR3 runs 17 residues. In germline, CDR1 is SGHTA, CDR2 FQGNSA. The chain's CDR3 is CASSPRDSPFSNQPQHF. DNA for the CDR3: TGTGCCAGCAGCCCCCGGGACAGTCCTTTTAGCAATCAGCCCCAGCATTTT.

The rearrangement uses TRBV9 and TRBJ2-1; perhaps TRBD2 as D (6 bases). CDR1 and CDR2 from the germline V gene are SGDLS and YYNGEE. This CDR3 region has 16 residues. V was cut by 4 bases and J by 9 bases, with 23 bases left in between. This CDR3 is CASSSLAGTRLGEQFF. The CDR3 bases are TGTGCCAGCAGCTCCTTGGCGGGGACTCGCCTGGGTGAGCAGTTCTTC.

This chain connects TRBV27 to TRBJ1-2, with D unclear. This CDR3 is 14 amino acids long. V lost 6 bases, J lost 2 bases, and 13 bases lay in between. Germline V gives CDR1 MNHEY, CDR2 SMNVEV (reference sequence). The chain's CDR3 is CASRQSSPNYGYTF. In DNA form, the CDR3 reads TGTGCCAGCAGACAGAGTTCCCCCAACTATGGCTACACCTTC.

This clone was seen a single time. The CDR3 nucleotides are TGCGCCAGCAGTGGCCCTGGGACAGGCTCACTGAATTACGAGCAGTACTTC. It translates to CASSGPGTGSLNYEQYF. V usage is TRBV10-2 and J usage is TRBJ2-7, with 8 bases matching TRBD1. The J segment lost 4 bases and the V segment lost 4 bases, leaving 15 bases of the junction unmatched. CDR1 WSHSY and CDR2 SAAADI come from the germline V gene. The CDR3 length is 17 residues.

The chain recombines TRBV28 with TRBJ2-7; TRBD1 is a possible D gene (5 bases). The ends were cut back, 5 bases at V and 2 bases at J, with 13 bases in the middle. CDR3 size: 14 residues. The germline CDR1 and CDR2 sequences are MDHEN and SYDVKM. The CDR3: CASSPTVGAYEQYF. CDR3 DNA: TGTGCCAGCAGTCCCACCGTAGGGGCCTACGAGCAGTACTTC.

The rearrangement joins TRBV5-1 to TRBJ2-7; D is perhaps TRBD1 (5 bases). The V end lost 4 bases, the J end lost 0 bases, and 11 bases lay between the germline ends. This CDR3 comprises 14 residues. Germline V gives CDR1 SGHRS, CDR2 YFSETQ. The CDR3 loop is CASSRYDSSYEQYF. The CDR3 region has the DNA TGCGCCAGCAGCCGATATGACAGCTCCTACGAGCAGTACTTC.

This chain uses TRBV13 with TRBJ2-5; a possible D gene is TRBD1 (5 bases). Germline V gives CDR1 PRHDT, CDR2 FYEKMQ (reference sequence). The CDR3 has 14 residues. Trimming stripped 2 bases from V and 0 bases from J, with 7 bases between. CDR3 DNA sequence: TGTGCCAGCAGCTTATACAGGAACCAAGAGACCCAGTACTTC. It codes for CASSLYRNQETQYF. Based on the CDR3 plus reference TRBV13 and TRBJ2-5, the full variable domain is AAGVIQSPRHLIKEKRETATLKCYPIPRHDTVYWYQQGPGQDPQFLISFYEKMQSDKGSIPDRFSAQQFSDYHSELNMSSLELGDSALYFCASSLYRNQETQYFGPGTRLLVL.